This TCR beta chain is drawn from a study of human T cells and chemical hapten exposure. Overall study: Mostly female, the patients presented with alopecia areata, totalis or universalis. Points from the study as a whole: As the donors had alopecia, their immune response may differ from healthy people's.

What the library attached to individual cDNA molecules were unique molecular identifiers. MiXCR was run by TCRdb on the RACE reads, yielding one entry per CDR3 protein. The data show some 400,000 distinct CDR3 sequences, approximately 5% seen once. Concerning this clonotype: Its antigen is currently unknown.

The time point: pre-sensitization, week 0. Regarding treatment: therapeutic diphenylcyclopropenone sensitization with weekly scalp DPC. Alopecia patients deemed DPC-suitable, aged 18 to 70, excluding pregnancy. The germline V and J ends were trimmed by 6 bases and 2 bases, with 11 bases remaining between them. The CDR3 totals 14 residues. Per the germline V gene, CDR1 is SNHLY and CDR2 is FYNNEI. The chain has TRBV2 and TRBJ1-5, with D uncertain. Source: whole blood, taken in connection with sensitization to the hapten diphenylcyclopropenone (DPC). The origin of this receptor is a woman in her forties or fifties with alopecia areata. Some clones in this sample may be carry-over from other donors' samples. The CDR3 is CASRPRWGNQPQHF. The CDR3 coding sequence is TGTGCCAGCAGACCCCGGTGGGGCAATCAGCCCCAGCATTTT.